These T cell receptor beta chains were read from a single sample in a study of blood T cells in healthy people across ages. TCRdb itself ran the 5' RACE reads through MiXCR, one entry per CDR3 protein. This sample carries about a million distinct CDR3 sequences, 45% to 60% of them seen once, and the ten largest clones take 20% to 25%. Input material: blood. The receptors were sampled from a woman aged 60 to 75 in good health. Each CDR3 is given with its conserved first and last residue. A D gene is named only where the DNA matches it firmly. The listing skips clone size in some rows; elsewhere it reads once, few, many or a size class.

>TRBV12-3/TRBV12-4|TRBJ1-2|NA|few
TGTGCCAGCAGTTTGGGGAGCCATGGCTACACCTTC
CASSLGSHGYTF
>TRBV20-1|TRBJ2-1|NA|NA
TGCAGTGCTAGCCCTCGGTATGAGCAGTTCTTC
CSASPRYEQFF
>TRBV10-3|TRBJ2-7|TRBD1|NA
TGTGCCACCGGCGCCGGGACAGGGATCTACGAGCAGTACTTC
CATGAGTGIYEQYF
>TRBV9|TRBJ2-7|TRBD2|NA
TGTGCCAGCAGCGCGGGACTAGCGGAAACCTACAAGCAGTACTTC
CASSAGLAETYKQYF
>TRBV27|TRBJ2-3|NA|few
TGTGCCAGCAGTTTACTCTTCCCACTAGGCACAGATACGCAGTATTTT
CASSLLFPLGTDTQYF
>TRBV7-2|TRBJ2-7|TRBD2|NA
TGTGCCAGCAGCTTAGAGTTGACTAGCGTATACTACGAGCAGTACTTC
CASSLELTSVYYEQYF
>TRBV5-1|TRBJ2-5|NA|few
TGCGCCAGCAGCCTCGGACAGTCGGAGACCCAGTACTTC
CASSLGQSETQYF
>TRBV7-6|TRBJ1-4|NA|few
TGTGCCAGCAGCTTAGTCGGGACCCTTGGTGAAAAACTGTTTTTT
CASSLVGTLGEKLFF
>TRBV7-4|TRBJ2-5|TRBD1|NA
TGTGCCAGCAGCACCGCAGGGGGCAATTGCCAAGAGACCCAGTACTTC
CASSTAGGNCQETQYF
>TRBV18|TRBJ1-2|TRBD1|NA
TGTGCCAGCTCACAGGGACAGGGACCAGGGACTGGCTACACCTTC
CASSQGQGPGTGYTF
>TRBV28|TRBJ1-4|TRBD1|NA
TGTGCCAGCAGTCCAACAACCGGGACAGGGGAAGAAAAACTGTTTTTT
CASSPTTGTGEEKLFF
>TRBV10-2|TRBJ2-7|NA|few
TGCGCCAGCAGTGACCCCTCTCTGTTTGGATACGAGCAGTACTTC
CASSDPSLFGYEQYF
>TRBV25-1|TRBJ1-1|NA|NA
TGTGCCAGCAGTGAATGGGGGCGGGGGAACACTGAAGCTTTCTTT
CASSEWGRGNTEAFF
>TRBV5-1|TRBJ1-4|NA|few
TGCGCCAGCAGCGGGGGCGGAAAACTGTTTTTT
CASSGGGKLFF
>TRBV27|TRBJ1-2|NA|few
TGTGCCAGCAGCCCCAAGGAGGGTCTAGGCTACACCTTC
CASSPKEGLGYTF
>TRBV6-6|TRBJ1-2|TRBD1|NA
TGTGCCAGCAGTCACTCAGGGGGCAAAAAGTTCTATGGCTACACCTTC
CASSHSGGKKFYGYTF